A selection of T cell receptor beta chains follows, all from one sample in a study of T cells in Graves' hyperthyroidism and ophthalmopathy. TCRdb redid the calling of the multiplex PCR reads with MiXCR, one entry per CDR3 protein. The data show about 280,000 distinct CDR3 sequences, 25% to 30% seen once. Input material: blood. These receptors were collected from a man aged 40-49 years with Graves' hyperthyroidism that later progressed to Graves' ophthalmopathy. Each CDR3 is given with its conserved first and last residue. A D gene is named only where the DNA matches it firmly. The listing skips clone size in some rows; elsewhere it reads once, few, many or a size class.

>many|TRBD1|TRBJ1-5|TRBV20-1|13
TGCAGTGCTACCCGGACAGGGAATCAGCCCCAGCATTTT
CSATRTGNQPQHF
>few|NA|TRBJ1-1|TRBV12-3/TRBV12-4|14
TGTGCCAGCAGTAACCTACCAGGGGACACTGAAGCTTTCTTT
CASSNLPGDTEAFF
>many|NA|TRBJ1-1|TRBV5-1|13
TGCGCCAGCAGCGACAACAAGAACACTGAAGCTTTCTTT
CASSDNKNTEAFF
>many|NA|TRBJ1-1|TRBV29-1|12
TGCAGCGTTGAATCGGGGAACACTGAAGCTTTCTTT
CSVESGNTEAFF
>many|TRBD2|TRBJ2-7|TRBV20-1|14
TGCAGTGCTAGAGATCAGGGACTAGCGCACGAGCAGTACTTC
CSARDQGLAHEQYF
>NA|TRBD1|TRBJ1-2|TRBV19|14
TGTGCCAGTAGTAGACAGGGGGAATCCTATGGCTACACCTTC
CASSRQGESYGYTF
>many|NA|TRBJ2-7|TRBV28|16
TGTGCCAGCAGTCCCCCCGAGAGGTGGGAGTTCTACGAGCAGTACTTC
CASSPPERWEFYEQYF
>NA|NA|TRBJ1-5|TRBV6-2/TRBV6-3|12
TGTGCCACCCAACAGGGCAATCAGCCCCAGCATTTT
CATQQGNQPQHF
>once|NA|TRBJ1-1|TRBV4-1|15
TGCGCCAGCAGCTCCCAGGGGAGTTGGAACACTGAAGCTTTCTTT
CASSSQGSWNTEAFF
>many|TRBD1|TRBJ1-1|TRBV2|13
TGTGCCAGCAGTGTTACCGGGACAGCGAAAGCTTTCTTT
CASSVTGTAKAFF
>many|NA|TRBJ1-2|TRBV24-1|11
TGTGCCACCAGTGATTACTATGGCTACACCTTC
CATSDYYGYTF
>NA|NA|TRBJ1-1|TRBV11-2|13
TGTGCCAGCAGCGGCGACAGAAACACTGAAGCTTTCTTT
CASSGDRNTEAFF
>NA|TRBD2|TRBJ2-5|TRBV12-5|13
TGTGCTAGTAACGGGAGGGGAGAAGAGACCCAGTACTTC
CASNGRGEETQYF
>many|TRBD2|TRBJ2-7|TRBV6-1|14
TGTGCCAGCAGTGGGAGGACTAGCGGGTACGAGCAGTACTTC
CASSGRTSGYEQYF
>many|NA|TRBJ1-2|TRBV29-1|13
TGCAGCGTTGAAGATCTGACGTTTGTTGGCTACACCTTC
CSVEDLTFVGYTF
>many|TRBD1|TRBJ1-2|TRBV12-3/TRBV12-4|13
TGTGCCAGCAGTCGGGACAGGGGCGCTGGCTACACCTTC
CASSRDRGAGYTF
>many|TRBD1|TRBJ2-7|TRBV2|14
TGTGCCAGCAGTGAACAGGGGGCGCTCAACGAGCAGTACTTC
CASSEQGALNEQYF
>many|NA|TRBJ1-1|TRBV12-3/TRBV12-4|12
TGTGCCAGCAGTAGAGACAGGCTGGAAGCTTTCTTT
CASSRDRLEAFF
>many|TRBD2|TRBJ2-7|TRBV12-3/TRBV12-4|14
TGTGCCAGCAGTCCTGGACTAGCGTCCTACGAGCAGTACTTC
CASSPGLASYEQYF
>many|TRBD1|TRBJ1-2|TRBV5-4|18
TGTGCCAGCAGCTTGCCGGGACAGGGCGCCAACCGTAACTATGGCTACACCTTC
CASSLPGQGANRNYGYTF
>many|TRBD2|TRBJ2-7|TRBV2|17
TGTGCCAGCAGTGACGCCATCCTAGCGGGAGAGTCCTACGAGCAGTACTTC
CASSDAILAGESYEQYF
>NA|NA|TRBJ1-2|TRBV6-5|17
TGTGCCAGCAGTTATGCATCTTCTCTAAACCCAAACTATGGCTACACCTTC
CASSYASSLNPNYGYTF
>many|NA|TRBJ1-5|TRBV19|14
TGTGCCAGTACCGCGAACCGAGTAGATCAGCCCCAGCATTTT
CASTANRVDQPQHF
>many|TRBD1|TRBJ2-5|TRBV6-5|13
TGTGCCAGCACAGTGGACAGGGAAGAGACCCAGTACTTC
CASTVDREETQYF
>few|TRBD1|TRBJ1-6|TRBV18|15
TGTGCCAGCTCACCAAATAAAGGGGGCGATTCACCCCTCCACTTT
CASSPNKGGDSPLHF
>many|NA|TRBJ2-7|TRBV28|15
TGTGCCAGCACCCTAGGGGCAGGGCGGACCTACGAGCAGTACTTC
CASTLGAGRTYEQYF
>many|NA|TRBJ1-5|TRBV3-1|15
TGTGCCAGCAGCCAAGATAAGGGAAGCAATCAGCCCCAGCATTTT
CASSQDKGSNQPQHF
>few|NA|TRBJ2-2|TRBV5-1|16
TGCGCCAGCAGCTTGGGAGGACTCGCGAACACCGGGGAGCTGTTTTTT
CASSLGGLANTGELFF
>NA|NA|TRBJ1-1|TRBV7-9|11
TGTGCCAGCAGTGAAGCCGGTGAAGCTTTCTTT
CASSEAGEAFF
>NA|NA|TRBJ2-7|TRBV28|12
TGTGCCAGCAGTTTGCAGGGGTCGGGGCAGTACTTC
CASSLQGSGQYF
>many|TRBD2|TRBJ2-7|TRBV6-2/TRBV6-3|16
TGTGCCAGCAGTTACTTTTGGACTAGCGGGAGTCACGAGCAGTACTTC
CASSYFWTSGSHEQYF
>many|TRBD1|TRBJ1-2|TRBV5-1|15
TGCGCCAGCAGCGTTTGGACAGGAGCTAACTATGGCTACACCTTC
CASSVWTGANYGYTF
>once|NA|TRBJ1-1|TRBV28|15
TGTTCCAGCAGTACTCCGTTGACGGGGACGGCTGAAGCTTTCTTT
CSSSTPLTGTAEAFF
>few|TRBD2|TRBJ2-5|TRBV9|16
TGTGCCAGCAGCGGGGCAGCGGGAGGGCCGGGGGAGACCCAGTACTTC
CASSGAAGGPGETQYF
>few|NA|TRBJ2-5|TRBV6-2/TRBV6-3|15
TGTGCCAGCAGTCGACGATTGACAGGCCAAGAGACCCAGTACTTC
CASSRRLTGQETQYF
>many|NA|TRBJ1-2|TRBV30|16
TGTGCCTGGAGCGAAGGGACTGAGGGGCGGCGCTATGGCTACACCTTC
CAWSEGTEGRRYGYTF
>many|TRBD2|TRBJ2-5|TRBV29-1|12
TGCAGCGGGACTAGCGGGCAAGAGACCCAGTACTTC
CSGTSGQETQYF
>many|NA|TRBJ1-3|TRBV12-3/TRBV12-4|14
TGTGCCAGCACCCCAACACACTCTGGAAACACCATATATTTT
CASTPTHSGNTIYF
>many|TRBD1|TRBJ2-7|TRBV19|16
TGTGCCAGTAGTATAGGTGGGACAGGGGGCATCTACGAGCAGTACTTC
CASSIGGTGGIYEQYF
>many|NA|TRBJ1-1|TRBV6-1|14
TGTGCCAGCAGTGAATATGAGGCTAGGACTGAAGCTTTCTTT
CASSEYEARTEAFF
>many|TRBD1|TRBJ1-3|TRBV11-2|17
TGTGCCAGCAGCTTCATCGGACAGGAGATCTCTGGAAACACCATATATTTT
CASSFIGQEISGNTIYF
>NA|NA|TRBJ1-1|TRBV6-5|14
TGTGCCAGCAGTTACACAGATCAAATTCATGAAGCTTTCTTT
CASSYTDQIHEAFF
>many|NA|TRBJ1-1|TRBV4-2|16
TGTGCCAGCAGCCATCATTATCAGACAGAGACGGTAGAAGCTTTCTTT
CASSHHYQTETVEAFF
>once|TRBD2|TRBJ2-7|TRBV20-1|15
TGCAGTGCTAGCGGCTTAGGACTAGCGGCCTACGAGCAGTACTTC
CSASGLGLAAYEQYF
>many|NA|TRBJ2-2|TRBV5-6|17
TGTGCCAGCAGCTTTTACTTCCCGGGAATTAACACCGGGGAGCTGTTTTTT
CASSFYFPGINTGELFF
>many|NA|TRBJ1-5|TRBV4-1|16
TGCGCCAGCAGCCAAGGGGGGCAACAGGGCAATCAGCCCCAGCATTTT
CASSQGGQQGNQPQHF
>many|TRBD1|TRBJ1-1|TRBV3-1|15
TGTGCCAGCAGCCCCCGGACAGGGGGACCGCATGAAGCTTTCTTT
CASSPRTGGPHEAFF
>NA|NA|TRBJ2-7|TRBV7-2|14
TGTGCCAGCAGCCGGACAGACGAATCCTACGAGCAGTACTTC
CASSRTDESYEQYF
>many|NA|TRBJ1-1|TRBV10-3|14
TGTGCCATCACCGGGCAGGGGAGGAGAACTGAAGCTTTCTTT
CAITGQGRRTEAFF
>few|NA|TRBJ1-1|TRBV30|12
TGTGCCTGGAGTGTAGGCGGCACTGAAGCTTTCTTT
CAWSVGGTEAFF
>few|NA|TRBJ1-1|TRBV7-2|12
TGTGCCAGCAGCTTTCCCGCAGCTGAAGCTTTCTTT
CASSFPAAEAFF
>many|NA|TRBJ2-6|TRBV3-1|13
TGTGCCAGCAGCGCATCTGGGGCCAACGTCCTGACTTTC
CASSASGANVLTF